The next 16 T cell receptor beta chains were all read from a single sample in a study of T cell repertoires in MIS-A myocarditis (dated by TCRdb to between 2021 and 2023). The library was prepared using the immunoSEQ multiplex PCR assay. The source is immuneACCESS, and TCRdb retained only in-frame sequences with V and J called. Part of the clones is not carried over; for the studies checked, unresolved V genes explain less than half of this, and the remainder is unexplained. The table for this sample lists around 10,000 clones; more than 85% of them were counted only once. Just over 2% of the sample goes to the ten largest clones. The sequenced sample was thoracic lymph node tissue obtained at autopsy. These receptors originate from a young man with fulminant myocarditis from multisystem inflammatory syndrome in adults (MIS-A) after COVID-19.

The chain is built from TRBV7-2 and TRBJ2-1, with TRBD2 identical over 9 bases. The germline gives CDR1 SGHTA, CDR2 FQGNSA. CDR3 size: 15 residues. V was clipped by 8 bases and J by 4 bases; unmatched bases: 9. CDR3 in DNA: TGTGCCAGCCACGCGGGGCGGGGGGGTTACAATGAGCAGTTCTTC. Translating gives CASHAGRGGYNEQFF.

V gene TRBV23-1 combines with J gene TRBJ1-1, with 7 bases lining up with TRBD1. TRBV23-1 is labeled an ORF, and its function is uncertain. V shed 0 bases, J shed 4 bases, and the junction held 17 bases outside the gene matches. This CDR3 spans 19 amino acids. Here the CDR3 reads CASSQSSEGANILATEAFF. The CDR3 DNA reads as TGCGCCAGCAGTCAATCATCGGAGGGGGCCAATATCCTAGCCACTGAAGCTTTCTTT.

Comment on this clone: An end of the junction does not agree with germline; a read error may underlie this. The J gene is TRBJ1-3, the V gene TRBV28; 8 bases fit TRBD1. CDR3 length: 14 residues. Per germline, CDR1 MDHEN and CDR2 SYDVKM. CDR3 region: CASSLTMRQGRGDF. DNA of the CDR3: TGTGCCAGCAGTCTCACGATGAGACAGGGGAGGGGGGATTTT.

V gene TRBV6-2 or TRBV6-3 combines with J gene TRBJ2-7; D not certain. The CDR3 has 16 residues. V gave up 6 bases and J gave up 0 bases, with 18 bases separating them. Germline-derived CDR1 and CDR2 are MNHEY and SVGEGT. The DNA for the CDR3 is TGTGCCAGCAGCAACCGCGATCCCCTCAGCTCCTACGAGCAGTACTTC. It specifies CASSNRDPLSSYEQYF.

The gene calls are TRBV5-1 and TRBJ1-5, with D uncertain. The germline gives CDR1 SGHRS, CDR2 YFSETQ. V lost 8 bases, J lost 3 bases, and 15 bases lay in between. This CDR3 spans 14 amino acids. CDR3: CASFPRAINQPQHF. CDR3 bases: TGCGCCAGTTTTCCCCGGGCCATCAATCAGCCCCAGCATTTT. Looking up the rest from reference TRBV5-1 and TRBJ1-5 gives the full variable domain: KAGVTQTPRYLIKTRGQQVTLSCSPISGHRSVSWYQQTPGQGLQFLFEYFSETQRNKGNFPGRFSGRQFSNSRSEMNVSTLELGDSALYLCASFPRAINQPQHFGDGTRLSIL.

The rearrangement uses TRBV6-2 or TRBV6-3 and TRBJ1-1, with TRBD1 as a possible D gene (5 bases). From germline, CDR1 is MNHEY and CDR2 SVGEGT. The CDR3 totals 13 residues. Trimming cost V 4 bases and J 5 bases, with 11 bases left between them. The CDR3 bases are TGTGCCAGCAGTTGGTCGGAGGGGACTGAAGCTTTCTTT. It translates to CASSWSEGTEAFF.

The rearrangement links TRBV6-5 to TRBJ2-7, with 8 bases matching TRBD1. Germline V gene sequence: CDR1 MNHEY, CDR2 SVGAGI. J gave up 3 bases and V 0 bases, and 4 bases lay outside the gene matches. The CDR3 runs to 15 residues. The CDR3 here is CASSYSGTGLYEQYF. CDR3 nucleotides: TGTGCCAGCAGTTACTCCGGGACAGGACTCTACGAGCAGTACTTC.

For the CDR3, the DNA is TGTGCCAGCAGCGTAGACCCCCGAGACGAGCAGTACTTC. Translated: CASSVDPRDEQYF. The chain employs TRBV9 and TRBJ2-7; D ambiguous. The CDR3 runs to 13 residues. Germline V gene lookup returns CDR1 SGDLS and CDR2 YYNGEE. Trimming stripped 0 bases from V and 5 bases from J, with 9 bases between.

This chain joins TRBV7-6 and TRBJ2-5; D remains unclear. Trimming pared 1 base from V and 5 bases from J, leaving 23 bases between. This CDR3 contains 18 residues. From germline, CDR1 is SGHVS and CDR2 FNYEAQ. CDR3 nucleotides: TGTGCCAGCAGCTTAGGGTACAGCCAAGAGACCCGTAGGGAGACCCAGTACTTC. Translating it yields CASSLGYSQETRRETQYF.

This clone was observed once. The chain has TRBV4-3 and TRBJ2-3; D is undetermined. Trimming removed 0 bases from V and 4 bases from J, with 8 bases in between. CDR3 length equals 14 residues. CDR1 is LGHNA and CDR2 is YSLEER in the germline V gene. The CDR3 bases are TGCGCCAGCAGCCAAGATCGGGCGGCAGATACGCAGTATTTT. The encoded protein is CASSQDRAADTQYF.

V gene TRBV5-4 combines with J gene TRBJ2-1; 7 bases fit TRBD1. Unmatched junction bases numbered 1, after V lost 2 bases and J lost 2 bases. This CDR3 is built from 14 residues. CDR1 and CDR2 from the germline V gene are SGHNT and YYREEE (reference sequence). DNA for the CDR3: TGTGCCAGCAGCTTCGGGACAGCCTACAATGAGCAGTTCTTC. Translating gives CASSFGTAYNEQFF.

The V call is TRBV27, the J call TRBJ2-7; D gene unclear. CDR1 is MNHEY, CDR2 SMNVEV, per germline (reference sequence). The CDR3 length is 13 residues. V lost 1 base and J 6 bases, leaving 10 bases between the germline ends. CDR3 sequence (DNA): TGTGCCAGCAGTTTATTCTGGTTATCCGAGCAGTACTTC. It yields the protein CASSLFWLSEQYF.

This chain uses TRBV11-2 with TRBJ1-2, with D possibly TRBD1 on 5 matching bases. The V gene's germline CDR1 is SGHAT and CDR2 FQNNGV. V lost 5 bases and J lost 7, with 14 bases in between. The CDR3 length is 13 residues. The CDR3 protein is CASSDGGAAGYTF. The CDR3 DNA reads as TGTGCCAGCAGCGACGGGGGAGCGGCTGGCTACACCTTC.

The chain employs TRBV5-6 and TRBJ1-1; no firm D call. The CDR3 loop spans 15 amino acids. With 0 bases removed from V and 5 bases from J, the gap between germline ends came to 14 bases. CDR1 and CDR2 (germline): SGHDT, YYEEEE. This CDR3 reads CASSLALRLRTEAFF. DNA for the CDR3: TGTGCCAGCAGCTTGGCCCTACGGCTGAGGACTGAAGCTTTCTTT.

The chain has TRBV7-2 and TRBJ2-3, with 11 bases fitting TRBD1. CDR3 length: 15 amino acids. The V gene end was trimmed by 3 bases and the J gene end by 5 bases; junction bases not matched to a gene: 4. Looked up from germline, CDR1 is SGHTA and CDR2 is FQGNSA. This CDR3 is CASSLGQGGLDTQYF. For the CDR3, the DNA is TGTGCCAGCAGCTTGGGACAGGGGGGATTAGATACGCAGTATTTT.

This sequence joins TRBV6-2 or TRBV6-3 and TRBJ1-4, with D unclear. The V end was cut by 2 bases, the J end by 1 base, with 17 bases between. The CDR3 sequence is 18 residues long. Germline assignment: CDR1 MNHEY and CDR2 SVGEGT. CDR3 sequence (DNA): TGTGCCAGCAGTTACGACCCACGGGTTTTTGGAACTAATGAAAAACTGTTTTTT. It codes for CASSYDPRVFGTNEKLFF.